Sequencing of this T cell receptor (beta chain) was carried out in a study of CD8+CD57+ T cells in acquired aplastic anemia. A few counts support this clonotype. The CDR3 is 14 residues long. The ends were cut back, 2 bases at V and 0 bases at J, with 9 bases in the middle. From germline, CDR1 is SGHKS and CDR2 YYEKEE (reference sequence). TCR beta VDJ combinations and CDR3 sequences were profiled from genomic DNA. TCRdb used MiXCR to reprocess the reads, holding one entry per CDR3 protein. The profile shows approximately 270,000 distinct CDR3 sequences, approximately 55% of them singletons. The chain employs TRBV5-5 and TRBJ2-7; tentative D call: TRBD2 (6 bases). The sequencing input was sorted CD4+, CD8+, or CD8+CD57+ T cells (not recorded which) from PBMCs. This receptor was taken from a human donor with severe aplastic anemia or a healthy control (not recorded which). CDR3 protein: CASSFGGPSYEQYF. The CDR3 bases are TGTGCCAGCAGCTTCGGGGGACCCTCCTACGAGCAGTACTTC. Complete variable domain (other parts from reference TRBV5-5 and TRBJ2-7): DAGVTQSPTHLIKTRGQQVTLRCSPISGHKSVSWYQQVLGQGPQFIFQYYEKEERGRGNFPDRFSARQFPNYSSELNVNALLLGDSALYLCASSFGGPSYEQYFGPGTRLTVT.